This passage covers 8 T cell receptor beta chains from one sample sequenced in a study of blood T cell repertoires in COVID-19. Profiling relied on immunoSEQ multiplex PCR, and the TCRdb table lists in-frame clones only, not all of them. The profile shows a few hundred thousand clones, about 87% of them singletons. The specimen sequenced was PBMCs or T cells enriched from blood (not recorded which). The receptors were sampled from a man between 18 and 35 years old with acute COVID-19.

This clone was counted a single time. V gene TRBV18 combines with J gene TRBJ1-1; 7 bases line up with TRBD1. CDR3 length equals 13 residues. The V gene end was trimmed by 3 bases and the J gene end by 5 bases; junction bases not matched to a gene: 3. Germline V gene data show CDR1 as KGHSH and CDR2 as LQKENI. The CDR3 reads CASSPQGVTEAFF. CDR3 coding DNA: TGTGCCAGCTCACCCCAGGGGGTGACTGAAGCTTTCTTT.

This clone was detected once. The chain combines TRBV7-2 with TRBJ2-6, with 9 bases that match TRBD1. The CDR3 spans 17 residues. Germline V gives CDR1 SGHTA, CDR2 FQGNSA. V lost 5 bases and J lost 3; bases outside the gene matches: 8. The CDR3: CASSGGQGISGANVLTF. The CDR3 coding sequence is TGTGCCAGCAGCGGGGGACAGGGAATAAGTGGGGCCAACGTCCTGACTTTC.

CDR3 nucleotide sequence: TGCGCCAGCAGCCAAGACGCTAGCGGGAACACCGGGGAGCTGTTTTTT. It yields the protein CASSQDASGNTGELFF. J is TRBJ2-2 and V is TRBV4-3; 7 bases agree with TRBD2. The germline CDR1 and CDR2 sequences are LGHNA and YSLEER. Trimming cost V 0 bases and J 1 base; bases outside gene matches: 2. CDR3 size: 16 residues.

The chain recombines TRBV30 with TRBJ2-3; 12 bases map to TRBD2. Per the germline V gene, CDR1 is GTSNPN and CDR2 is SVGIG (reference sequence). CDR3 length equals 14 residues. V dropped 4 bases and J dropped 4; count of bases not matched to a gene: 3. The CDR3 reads CAWTTSGRSDTQYF. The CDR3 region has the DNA TGTGCCTGGACGACTAGCGGGAGATCAGATACGCAGTATTTT.

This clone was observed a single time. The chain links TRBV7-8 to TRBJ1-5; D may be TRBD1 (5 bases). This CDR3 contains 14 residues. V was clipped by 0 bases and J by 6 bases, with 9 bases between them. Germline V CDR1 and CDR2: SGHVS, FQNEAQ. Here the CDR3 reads CASSLAGVGQPQHF. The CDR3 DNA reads TGTGCCAGCAGCTTAGCAGGGGTTGGTCAGCCCCAGCATTTT.

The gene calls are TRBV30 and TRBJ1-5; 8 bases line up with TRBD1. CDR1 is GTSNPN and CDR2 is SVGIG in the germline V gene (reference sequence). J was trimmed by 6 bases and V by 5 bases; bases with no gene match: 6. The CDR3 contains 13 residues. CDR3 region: CAWGQGAGQPQHF. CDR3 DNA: TGTGCCTGGGGTCAGGGGGCAGGTCAGCCCCAGCATTTT.

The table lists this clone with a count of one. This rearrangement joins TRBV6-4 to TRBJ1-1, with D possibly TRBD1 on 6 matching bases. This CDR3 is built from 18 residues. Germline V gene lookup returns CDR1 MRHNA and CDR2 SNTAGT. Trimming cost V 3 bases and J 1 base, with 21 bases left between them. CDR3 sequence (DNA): TGTGCCAGCAGTGATACCTCGGACCCACTGGGGGCGAACACTGAAGCTTTCTTT. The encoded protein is CASSDTSDPLGANTEAFF.

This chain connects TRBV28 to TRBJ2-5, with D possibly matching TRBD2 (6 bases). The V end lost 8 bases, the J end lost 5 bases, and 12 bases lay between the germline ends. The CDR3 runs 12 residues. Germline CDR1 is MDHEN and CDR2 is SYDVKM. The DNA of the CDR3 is TGTGCCAGCGGGTCAGGGAGGGAGACCCAGTACTTC. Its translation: CASGSGRETQYF.